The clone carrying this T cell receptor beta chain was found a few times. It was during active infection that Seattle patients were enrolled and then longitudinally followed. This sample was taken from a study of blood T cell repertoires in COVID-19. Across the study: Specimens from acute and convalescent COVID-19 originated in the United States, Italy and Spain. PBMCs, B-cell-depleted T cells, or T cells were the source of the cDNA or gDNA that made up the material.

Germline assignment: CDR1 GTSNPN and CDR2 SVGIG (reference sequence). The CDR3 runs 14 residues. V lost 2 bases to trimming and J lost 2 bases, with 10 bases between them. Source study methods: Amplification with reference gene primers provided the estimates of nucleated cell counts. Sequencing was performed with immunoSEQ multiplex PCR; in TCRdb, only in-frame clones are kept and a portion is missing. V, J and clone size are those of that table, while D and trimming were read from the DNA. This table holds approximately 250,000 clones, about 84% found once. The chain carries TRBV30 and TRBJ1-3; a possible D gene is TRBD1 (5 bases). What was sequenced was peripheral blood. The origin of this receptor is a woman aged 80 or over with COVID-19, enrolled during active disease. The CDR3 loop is CAWSPTDTGNTIYF. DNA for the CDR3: TGTGCCTGGAGTCCGACAGATACTGGAAACACCATATATTTT.